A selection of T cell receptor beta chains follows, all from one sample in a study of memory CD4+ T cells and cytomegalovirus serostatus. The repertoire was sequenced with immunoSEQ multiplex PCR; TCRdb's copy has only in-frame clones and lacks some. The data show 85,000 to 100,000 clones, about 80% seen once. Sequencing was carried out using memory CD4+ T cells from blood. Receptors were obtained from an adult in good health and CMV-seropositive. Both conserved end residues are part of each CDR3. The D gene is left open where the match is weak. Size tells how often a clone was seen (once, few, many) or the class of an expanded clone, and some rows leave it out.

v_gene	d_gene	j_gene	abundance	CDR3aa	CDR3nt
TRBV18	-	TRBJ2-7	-	CASSPYSMRAGRFEQYF	TGTGCCAGCTCACCATATAGCATGAGGGCGGGAAGATTCGAGCAGTACTTC
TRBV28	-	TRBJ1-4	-	CASSSGQRTNEKLFF	TGTGCCAGCAGTTCAGGACAGAGGACTAATGAAAAACTGTTTTTT
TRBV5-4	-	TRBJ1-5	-	CASSLDVGQPQHF	TGTGCCAGCAGCTTGGACGTAGGACAGCCCCAGCATTTT
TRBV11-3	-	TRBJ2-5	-	CASSLGAEETQYF	TGTGCCAGCAGCTTAGGGGCTGAGGAGACCCAGTACTTC
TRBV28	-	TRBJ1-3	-	CASSSPTRSSGNTIYF	TGTGCCAGCAGTTCTCCGACACGGTCCTCTGGAAACACCATATATTTT
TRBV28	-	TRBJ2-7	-	CASSSRSTYNF	TGTGCCAGCAGTTCCCGGAGTACCTACAACTTC
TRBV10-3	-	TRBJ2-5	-	CAISDRGAETQYF	TGTGCCATCAGTGACCGGGGGGCAGAGACCCAGTACTTC
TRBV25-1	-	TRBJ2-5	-	CASSAAQGGEETQYF	TGTGCCAGCAGTGCCGCCCAGGGCGGTGAGGAGACCCAGTACTTC
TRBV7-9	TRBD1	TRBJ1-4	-	CASSSQGATNEKLFF	TGTGCCAGCAGCTCACAGGGGGCAACTAATGAAAAACTGTTTTTT
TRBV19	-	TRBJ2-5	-	CASNGTQETQYF	TGTGCCAGTAACGGCACCCAAGAGACCCAGTACTTC
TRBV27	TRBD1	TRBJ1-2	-	CASSLRGLDSLGFYGYTF	TGTGCCAGCAGTTTAAGGGGGCTCGACAGCTTAGGATTTTATGGCTACACCTTC
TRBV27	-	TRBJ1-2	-	CASSLEGYGYTF	TGTGCCAGCAGCTTGGAGGGCTATGGCTACACCTTC
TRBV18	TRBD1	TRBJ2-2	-	CASSSFGGRGREDGELFF	TGTGCCAGCTCAAGCTTTGGAGGCAGGGGGCGTGAGGACGGGGAGCTGTTTTTT
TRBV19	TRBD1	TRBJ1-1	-	CASSPFGQGRAEAFF	TGTGCCAGTAGTCCGTTCGGACAGGGGAGGGCTGAAGCTTTCTTT
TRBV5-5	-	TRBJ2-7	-	CASGAGVGGEQYF	TGTGCCTCAGGGGCGGGAGTTGGAGGGGAGCAGTACTTC
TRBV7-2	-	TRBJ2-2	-	CASSLRGTGELFF	TGTGCCAGCAGCTTGCGGGGAACCGGGGAGCTGTTTTTT
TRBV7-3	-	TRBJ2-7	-	CASSAGSEQYF	TGTGCCAGCAGCGCGGGGAGCGAGCAGTACTTC
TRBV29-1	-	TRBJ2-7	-	CSAAQGFSYEQYF	TGCAGCGCCGCCCAGGGGTTCTCCTACGAGCAGTACTTC
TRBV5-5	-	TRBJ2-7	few	CASSLGQEYEQYF	TGTGCCAGCAGCTTGGGCCAGGAATACGAGCAGTACTTC
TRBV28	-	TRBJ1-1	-	CASSLVPTEAFF	TGTGCCAGCAGCCTCGTTCCCACTGAAGCTTTCTTT
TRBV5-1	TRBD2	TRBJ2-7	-	CASSQGLAGNYEQYF	TGCGCCAGCAGCCAGGGACTAGCGGGGAACTACGAGCAGTACTTC
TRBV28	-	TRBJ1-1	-	CASSATQLGFTEAFF	TGTGCCAGCAGCGCCACCCAACTGGGATTCACTGAAGCTTTCTTT
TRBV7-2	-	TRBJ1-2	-	CASSLQSTNYGYTF	TGTGCCAGCAGCTTACAGAGTACAAACTATGGCTACACCTTC
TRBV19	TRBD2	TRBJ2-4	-	CASSIDPSGSSAKNIQYF	TGTGCCAGTAGTATAGATCCTAGCGGGAGCTCAGCCAAAAACATTCAGTACTTC
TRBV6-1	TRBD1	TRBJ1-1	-	CASSELRDRGALNTEAFF	TGTGCCAGCAGTGAACTCCGAGACAGGGGCGCCCTGAACACTGAAGCTTTCTTT
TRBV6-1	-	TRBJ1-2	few	CAVRRQGGNYGYTF	TGTGCCGTTAGAAGGCAGGGAGGGAACTATGGCTACACCTTC